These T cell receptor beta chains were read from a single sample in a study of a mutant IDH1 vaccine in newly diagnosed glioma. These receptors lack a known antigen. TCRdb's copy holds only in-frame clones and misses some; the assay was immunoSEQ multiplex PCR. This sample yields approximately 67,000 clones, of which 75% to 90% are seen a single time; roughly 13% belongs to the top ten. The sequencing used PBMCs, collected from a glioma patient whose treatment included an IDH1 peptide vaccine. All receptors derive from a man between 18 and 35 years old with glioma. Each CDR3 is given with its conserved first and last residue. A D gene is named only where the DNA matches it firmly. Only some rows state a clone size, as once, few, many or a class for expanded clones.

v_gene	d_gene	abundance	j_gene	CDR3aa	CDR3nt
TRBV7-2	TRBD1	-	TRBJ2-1	CASSFAGGSVVNEQFF	TGTGCCAGCAGCTTCGCAGGGGGCTCGGTTGTGAATGAGCAGTTCTTC
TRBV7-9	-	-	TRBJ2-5	CASSSLRAIDF	TGTGCCAGCAGTTCTCTGAGGGCCATCGACTTC
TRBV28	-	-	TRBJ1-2	CASSHYGTLGYTF	TGTGCCAGCAGCCATTACGGGACACTCGGCTACACCTTC
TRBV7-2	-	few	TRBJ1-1	CASSDGLPFEAFF	TGTGCCAGCAGCGACGGGTTGCCTTTTGAAGCTTTCTTT
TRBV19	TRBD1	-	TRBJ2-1	CASSRRQGPEDEQFF	TGTGCCAGTAGCCGTAGACAGGGCCCGGAAGATGAGCAGTTCTTC
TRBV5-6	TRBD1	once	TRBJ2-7	CASSSDRGSSYYEQYF	TGTGCCAGCAGCTCGGACAGGGGTTCATCTTACTACGAGCAGTACTTC
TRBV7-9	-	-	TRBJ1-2	CASSLLGTSNYGYTF	TGTGCCAGCAGCTTACTCGGCACCTCTAACTATGGCTACACCTTC
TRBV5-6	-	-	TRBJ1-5	CASSLREGVQPQHF	TGTGCCAGCAGCTTGCGGGAGGGGGTTCAGCCCCAGCATTTT
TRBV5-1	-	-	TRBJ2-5	CASSSLQGLETQYF	TGCGCCAGCAGCTCCCTACAGGGTCTGGAGACCCAGTACTTC
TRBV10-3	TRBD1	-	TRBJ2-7	CAISEPGQGSSYEQYF	TGTGCCATCAGTGAGCCCGGACAGGGGAGCTCCTACGAGCAGTACTTC
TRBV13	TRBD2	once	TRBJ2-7	CASSRTGTSASNEQYF	TGTGCCAGCAGCCGAACCGGGACTAGCGCTTCCAACGAGCAGTACTTC
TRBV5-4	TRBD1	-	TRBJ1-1	CASSLGGQGNTEAFF	TGTGCCAGCAGCTTGGGAGGACAGGGAAACACTGAAGCTTTCTTT
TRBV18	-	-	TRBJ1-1	CASSPPLTKDTEAFF	TGTGCCAGCTCACCACCTCTGACAAAGGACACTGAAGCTTTCTTT
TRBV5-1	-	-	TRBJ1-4	CASSLIEGAREKLFF	TGCGCCAGCAGCTTGATTGAAGGGGCCCGGGAAAAACTGTTTTTT
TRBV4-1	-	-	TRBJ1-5	CASSQDTVSNQPQHF	TGCGCCAGCAGCCAAGATACCGTTAGCAATCAGCCCCAGCATTTT
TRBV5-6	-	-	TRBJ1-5	CASSSISGRSNQPQHF	TGTGCCAGCAGCTCGATCTCGGGACGGAGCAATCAGCCCCAGCATTTT
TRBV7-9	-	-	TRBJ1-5	CASSLEGQPQHF	TGTGCCAGCAGCTTAGAGGGTCAGCCCCAGCATTTT
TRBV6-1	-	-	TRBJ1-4	CASRGSEGSEKLFF	TGTGCCAGCAGGGGGAGTGAAGGGTCTGAAAAACTGTTTTTT
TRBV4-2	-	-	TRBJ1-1	CASSQVGQGETEAFF	TGTGCCAGCAGCCAAGTAGGTCAGGGTGAAACTGAAGCTTTCTTT
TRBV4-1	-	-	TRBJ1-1	CASSQARASNTEAFF	TGCGCCAGCAGCCAAGCTAGGGCCTCGAACACTGAAGCTTTCTTT
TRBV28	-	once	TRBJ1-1	CASSMNTEAFF	TGTGCCAGCAGTATGAACACTGAAGCTTTCTTT
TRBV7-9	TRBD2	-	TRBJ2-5	CASSLGGGGQTQYF	TGTGCCAGCAGCCTGGGTGGCGGGGGGCAGACCCAGTACTTC
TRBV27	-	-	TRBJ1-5	CASRPVGDSQPQHF	TGTGCCAGCAGGCCTGTAGGGGATAGTCAGCCCCAGCATTTT
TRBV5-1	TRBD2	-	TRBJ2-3	CASSFGLAGGPKTDTQYF	TGCGCCAGCAGCTTCGGACTAGCGGGAGGGCCAAAAACAGATACGCAGTATTTT
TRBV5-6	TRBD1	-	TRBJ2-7	CASSSGTGTSYEQYF	TGTGCCAGCAGCTCCGGGACAGGGACATCCTACGAGCAGTACTTC
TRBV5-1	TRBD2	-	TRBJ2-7	CASSFSGGSEQYF	TGCGCCAGCAGCTTTAGCGGGGGGTCCGAGCAGTACTTC
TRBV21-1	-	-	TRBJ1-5	CASSSQCGNQPQHF	TGTGCCAGCAGCAGCCAGTGCGGCAATCAGCCCCAGCATTTT
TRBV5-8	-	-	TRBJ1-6	CASRTKLQYSPLHF	TGTGCCAGCAGGACCAAGCTCCAATATTCACCCCTCCACTTT
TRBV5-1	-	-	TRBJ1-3	CASSLTGRSSGNTIYF	TGCGCCAGCAGCTTGACTGGCCGAAGCTCTGGAAACACCATATATTTT
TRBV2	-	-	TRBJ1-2	CASSEGGRGGYGYTF	TGTGCCAGCAGTGAAGGGGGCAGAGGGGGGTATGGCTACACCTTC
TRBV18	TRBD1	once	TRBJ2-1	CASSLTGTGENNEQFF	TGTGCCAGCTCACTTACCGGGACAGGGGAGAACAATGAGCAGTTCTTC
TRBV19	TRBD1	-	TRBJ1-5	CASSIVRWSGGAGNQPQHF	TGTGCCAGTAGTATAGTCAGGTGGTCAGGGGGCGCGGGGAATCAGCCCCAGCATTTT
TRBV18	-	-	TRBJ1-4	CASSPGSPAATNEKLFF	TGTGCCAGCTCACCGGGGAGTCCCGCGGCAACTAATGAAAAACTGTTTTTT
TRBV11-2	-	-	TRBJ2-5	CASSLGRTALYF	TGTGCCAGCAGCTTGGGAAGGACAGCTCTGTACTTC
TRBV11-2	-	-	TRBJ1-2	CASSLPEALRTDPLAGYTF	TGTGCCAGCAGCTTACCCGAGGCGTTGAGGACAGATCCCCTTGCCGGCTACACCTTC
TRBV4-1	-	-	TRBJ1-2	CASTTVETVFDGYTF	TGCGCCAGCACGACGGTCGAGACGGTATTTGATGGCTACACCTTC
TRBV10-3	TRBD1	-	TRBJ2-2	CAISPGGANTGELFF	TGTGCCATCAGTCCAGGGGGCGCGAACACCGGGGAGCTGTTTTTT
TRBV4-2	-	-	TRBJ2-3	CASSQAGGGRTFTDTQYF	TGTGCCAGCAGCCAAGCAGGGGGAGGCAGGACTTTCACAGATACGCAGTATTTT
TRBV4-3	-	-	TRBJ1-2	CASSQRMGVNYGYTF	TGCGCCAGCAGCCAAAGAATGGGGGTTAACTATGGCTACACCTTC
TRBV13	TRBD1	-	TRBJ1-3	CASSSDRGETGNTIYF	TGTGCCAGCAGCTCCGACAGGGGAGAAACAGGAAACACCATATATTTT
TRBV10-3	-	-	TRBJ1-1	CAISESTLRLGAFF	TGTGCCATCAGTGAGTCGACTCTCAGATTAGGAGCTTTCTTT
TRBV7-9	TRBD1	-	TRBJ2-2	CASSSGQGYTGELFF	TGTGCCAGCAGCTCGGGACAGGGCTACACCGGGGAGCTGTTTTTT
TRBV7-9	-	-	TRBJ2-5	CASSLTLGGQETQYF	TGTGCCAGCAGCCTAACTCTGGGGGGCCAAGAGACCCAGTACTTC
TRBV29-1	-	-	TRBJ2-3	CSAAGVHTQYF	TGCAGCGCCGCAGGGGTTCATACGCAGTATTTT
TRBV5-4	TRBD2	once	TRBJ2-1	CASSSAAGGGGEQFF	TGTGCCAGCAGCTCAGCGGCGGGAGGGGGTGGTGAGCAGTTCTTC
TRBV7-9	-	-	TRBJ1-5	CASSIGGLQPQHF	TGTGCCAGCAGTATCGGGGGGCTTCAGCCCCAGCATTTT
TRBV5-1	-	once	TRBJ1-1	CASSSTQGIGPYTEAFF	TGCGCCAGCAGCTCCACCCAGGGGATAGGGCCCTACACTGAAGCTTTCTTT